Sequencing of this TCR beta chain was carried out in a study of shared clonotypes between healthy human individuals. About this clone: The antigen remains unidentified.

The study's findings and limits: An anticipated effect of sequencing depth on clonotype sharing among donors was recognized.

This CDR3 contains 14 residues. Trimming took 0 bases from V and 6 from J, leaving 12 bases between them. Germline assignment: CDR1 GTSNPN and CDR2 SVGIG (reference sequence). Healthy and HIV-negative, the adult donors had no recent acute infections or vaccinations. Original processing methods: Junction-only sequences without quality scores came from ImmunoSEQ, so filtering differed. TCRdb's copy holds only in-frame clones and misses some; the assay was immunoSEQ multiplex PCR. V and J calls and clone size are those listed in that table; D and trimming were worked out from the DNA. The data contain about 470,000 clones, about four fifths of them singletons.

What was sequenced was PBMCs. V gene TRBV30 combines with J gene TRBJ2-1, with D possibly TRBD1 on 6 matching bases. The TCR sequence derives from a woman between 35 and 50 years old in good health. Some clones in this sample may be carry-over from other donors' samples. The CDR3 region is CAWSVVQGLNEQFF. For the CDR3, the DNA is TGTGCCTGGAGTGTTGTACAGGGCCTCAATGAGCAGTTCTTC. The whole variable domain, filled in from reference TRBV30 and TRBJ2-1, reads SQTIHQWPATLVQPVGSPLSLECTVEGTSNPNLYWYRQAAGRGLQLLFYSVGIGQISSEVPQNLSASRPQDRQFILSSKKLLLSDSGFYLCAWSVVQGLNEQFFGPGTRLTVL.